This T cell receptor (beta chain) originates from a study of OX40 agonist ivuxolimab in advanced cancers. Germline V gene lookup returns CDR1 MNHNS and CDR2 SASEGT. The CDR3 runs 13 residues. Trimming pared 4 bases from V and 10 bases from J, leaving 16 bases between. Some clones are missing from TCRdb's copy, which holds only in-frame ones; the method was immunoSEQ multiplex PCR. The data contain over 25,000 clones, 85% of them singletons. Sequenced material: CD4+ or CD8+ T cells sorted from blood, taken in a trial of the OX40 agonist ivuxolimab. The V call is TRBV6-1, the J call TRBJ1-2; no clear D. The clonotype comes from an adult with an advanced solid tumor such as melanoma, head and neck, liver or kidney cancer. CDR3 nucleotides: TGTGCCAGCAGTGGTTTAGCCTCCGGTGACTACACCTTC. This sequence encodes CASSGLASGDYTF.